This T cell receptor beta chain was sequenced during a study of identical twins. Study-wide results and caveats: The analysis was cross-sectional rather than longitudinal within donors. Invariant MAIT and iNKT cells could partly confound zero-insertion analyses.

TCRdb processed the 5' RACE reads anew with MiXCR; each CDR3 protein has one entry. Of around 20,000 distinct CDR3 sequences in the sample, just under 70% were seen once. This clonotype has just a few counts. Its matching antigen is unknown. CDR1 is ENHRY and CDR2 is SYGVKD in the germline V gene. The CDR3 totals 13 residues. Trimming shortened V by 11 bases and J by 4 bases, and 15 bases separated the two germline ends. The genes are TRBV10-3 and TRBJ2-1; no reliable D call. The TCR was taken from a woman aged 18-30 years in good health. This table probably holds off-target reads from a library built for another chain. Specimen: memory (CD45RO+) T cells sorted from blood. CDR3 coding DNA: TGTGCCTCCCAAGGGCTCGATTACAATGAGCAGTTCTTC. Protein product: CASQGLDYNEQFF.